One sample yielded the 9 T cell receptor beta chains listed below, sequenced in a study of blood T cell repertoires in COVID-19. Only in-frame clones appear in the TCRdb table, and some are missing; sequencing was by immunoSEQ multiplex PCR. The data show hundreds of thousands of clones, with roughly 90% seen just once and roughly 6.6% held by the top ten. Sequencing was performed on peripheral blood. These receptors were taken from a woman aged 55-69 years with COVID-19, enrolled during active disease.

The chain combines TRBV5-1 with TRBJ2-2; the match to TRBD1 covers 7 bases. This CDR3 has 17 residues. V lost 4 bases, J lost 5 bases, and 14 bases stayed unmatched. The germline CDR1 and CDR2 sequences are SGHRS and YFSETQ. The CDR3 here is CASSPATGRVRTGELFF. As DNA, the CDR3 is TGCGCCAGCAGCCCGGCGACAGGGAGAGTTCGGACCGGGGAGCTGTTTTTT.

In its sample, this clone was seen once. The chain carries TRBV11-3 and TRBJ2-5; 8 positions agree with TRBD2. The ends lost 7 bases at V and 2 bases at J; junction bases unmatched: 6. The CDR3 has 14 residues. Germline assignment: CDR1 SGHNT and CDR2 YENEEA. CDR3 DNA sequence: TGTGCCAGCAACGGGGGGGCGGTTCAAGAGACCCAGTACTTC. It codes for CASNGGAVQETQYF. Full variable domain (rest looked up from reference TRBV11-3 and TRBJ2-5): EAGVVQSPRYKIIEKKQPVAFWCNPISGHNTLYWYLQNLGQGPELLIRYENEEAVDDSQLPKDRFSAERLKGVDSTLKIQPAELGDSAVYLCASNGGAVQETQYFGPGTRLLVL.

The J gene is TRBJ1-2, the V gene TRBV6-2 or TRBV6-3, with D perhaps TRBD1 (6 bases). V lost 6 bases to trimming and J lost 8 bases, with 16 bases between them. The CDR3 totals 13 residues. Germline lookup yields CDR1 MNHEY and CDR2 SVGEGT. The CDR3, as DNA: TGTGCCAGCAGCCAAAGGGGGACCTCAGGCTACACCTTC. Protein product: CASSQRGTSGYTF.

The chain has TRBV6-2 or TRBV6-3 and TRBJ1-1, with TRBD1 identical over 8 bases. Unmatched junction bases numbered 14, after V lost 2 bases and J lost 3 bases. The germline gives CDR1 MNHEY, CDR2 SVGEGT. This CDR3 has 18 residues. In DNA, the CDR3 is TGTGCCAGCAGTTACCCAAGGGACAGGTGGAAGGAGGACACTGAAGCTTTCTTT. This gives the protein CASSYPRDRWKEDTEAFF.

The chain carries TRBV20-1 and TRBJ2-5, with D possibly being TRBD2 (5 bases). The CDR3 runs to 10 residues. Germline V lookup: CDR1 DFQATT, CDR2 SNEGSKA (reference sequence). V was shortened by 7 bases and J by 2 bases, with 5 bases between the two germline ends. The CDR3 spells CSGLQETQYF. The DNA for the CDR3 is TGCAGTGGACTACAAGAGACCCAGTACTTC.

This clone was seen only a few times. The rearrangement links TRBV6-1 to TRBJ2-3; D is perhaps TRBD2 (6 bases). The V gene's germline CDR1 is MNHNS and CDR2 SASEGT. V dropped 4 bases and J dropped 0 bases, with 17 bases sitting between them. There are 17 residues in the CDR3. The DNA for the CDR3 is TGTGCCAGCAGTGTCTCCGCGGGGACCCTTAGCACAGATACGCAGTATTTT. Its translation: CASSVSAGTLSTDTQYF.

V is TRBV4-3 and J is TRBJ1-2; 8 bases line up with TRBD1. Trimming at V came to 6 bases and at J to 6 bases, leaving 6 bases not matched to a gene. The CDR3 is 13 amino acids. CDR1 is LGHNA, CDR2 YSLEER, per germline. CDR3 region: CASSPNRGDGYTF. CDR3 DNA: TGCGCCAGCAGTCCTAACAGGGGGGATGGCTACACCTTC.

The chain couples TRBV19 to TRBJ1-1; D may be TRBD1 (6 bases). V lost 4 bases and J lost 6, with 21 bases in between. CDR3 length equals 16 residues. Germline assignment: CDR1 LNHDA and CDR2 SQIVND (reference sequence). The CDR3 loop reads CASSRAPGREGAEAFF. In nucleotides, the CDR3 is TGTGCCAGTAGTAGAGCCCCGGGCAGGGAGGGGGCTGAAGCTTTCTTT.

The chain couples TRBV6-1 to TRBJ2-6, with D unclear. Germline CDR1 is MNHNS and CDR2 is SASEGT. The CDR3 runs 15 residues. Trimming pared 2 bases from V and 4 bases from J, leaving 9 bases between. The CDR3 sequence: CASSERVLGANVLTF. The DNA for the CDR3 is TGTGCCAGCAGTGAAAGAGTGTTGGGGGCCAACGTCCTGACTTTC.